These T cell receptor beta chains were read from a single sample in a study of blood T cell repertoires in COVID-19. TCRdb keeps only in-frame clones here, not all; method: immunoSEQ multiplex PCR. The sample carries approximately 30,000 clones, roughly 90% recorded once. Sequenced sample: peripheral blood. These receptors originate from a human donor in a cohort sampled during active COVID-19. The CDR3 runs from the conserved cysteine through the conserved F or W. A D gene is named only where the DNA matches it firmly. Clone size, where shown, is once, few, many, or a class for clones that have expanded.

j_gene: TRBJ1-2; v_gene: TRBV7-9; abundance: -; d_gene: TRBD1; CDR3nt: TGTGCCAGCAGCTCTGGACAGGGGTTTGGCTACACCTTC; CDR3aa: CASSSGQGFGYTF
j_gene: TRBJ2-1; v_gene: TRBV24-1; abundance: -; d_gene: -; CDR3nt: TGTGCCACCAGTGAAGACAGCCGTGAGCAGTTCTTC; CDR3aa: CATSEDSREQFF
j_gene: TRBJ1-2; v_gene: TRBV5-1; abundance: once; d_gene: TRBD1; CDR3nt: TGCGCCAGCAGCGGCCGGGACAGTTTTTCCTGGCTGCGACGCGTCTTAAACTATGGCTACACCTTC; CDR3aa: CASSGRDSFSWLRRVLNYGYTF
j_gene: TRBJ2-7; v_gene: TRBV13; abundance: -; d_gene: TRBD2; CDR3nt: TGTGCCAGCAGCGAATCCGGGACTAGCATGGACGAGCAGTACTTC; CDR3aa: CASSESGTSMDEQYF
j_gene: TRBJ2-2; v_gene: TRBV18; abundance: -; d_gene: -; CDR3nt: TGTGCCAGCTCACCACGCGAGGCCCTCACCGGGGAGCTGTTTTTT; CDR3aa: CASSPREALTGELFF
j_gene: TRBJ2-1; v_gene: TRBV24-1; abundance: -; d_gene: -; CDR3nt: TGTGCCACCAGTGATTTGCATATTGACAACAATGAGCAGTTCTTC; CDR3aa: CATSDLHIDNNEQFF
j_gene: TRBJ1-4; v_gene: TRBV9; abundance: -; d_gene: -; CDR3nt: TGTGCCAGCAGCTTTACCCCCGGGGAAAAACTGTTTTTT; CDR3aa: CASSFTPGEKLFF
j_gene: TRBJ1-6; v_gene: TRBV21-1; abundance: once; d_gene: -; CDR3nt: TGTGCCAGCAGCAACTTAGAGGACGGGAGCTCCTATAATTCACCCCTCCACTTT; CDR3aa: CASSNLEDGSSYNSPLHF
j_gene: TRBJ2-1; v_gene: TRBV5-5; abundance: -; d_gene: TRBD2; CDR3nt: TGTGCCAGCAGCTTGTCGCTAGCGGCCTCCTACAATGAGCAGTTCTTC; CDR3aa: CASSLSLAASYNEQFF
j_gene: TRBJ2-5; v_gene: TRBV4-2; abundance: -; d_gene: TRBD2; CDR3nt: TGTGCCAGCAGCCAGGGAAACGGGGGGGTTCAGTCGAACCAAGAGACCCAGTACTTC; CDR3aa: CASSQGNGGVQSNQETQYF
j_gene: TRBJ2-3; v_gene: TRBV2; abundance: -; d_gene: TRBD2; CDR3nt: TGTGCCAGCAGTGACCGGGGGGGGGCAGATACGCAGTATTTT; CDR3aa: CASSDRGGADTQYF
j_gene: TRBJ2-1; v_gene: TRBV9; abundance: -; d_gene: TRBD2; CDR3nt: TGTGCCAGCAGCGCCACTAGCGAGTCTTACAATGAGCAGTTCTTC; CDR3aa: CASSATSESYNEQFF
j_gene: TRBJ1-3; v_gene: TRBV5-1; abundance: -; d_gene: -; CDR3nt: TGCGCCAGCCGCCAGGACACTGGAAACACCATATATTTT; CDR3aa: CASRQDTGNTIYF
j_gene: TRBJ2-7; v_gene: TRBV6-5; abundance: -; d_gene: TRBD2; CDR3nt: TGTGCCAGCAGCCCCGGGAGGTCGAACTACGAGCAGTACTTC; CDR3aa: CASSPGRSNYEQYF
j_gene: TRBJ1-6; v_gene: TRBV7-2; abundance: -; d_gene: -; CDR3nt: TGTGCCAGCAGCTTATTCCAGAATAATTCACCCCTCCACTTT; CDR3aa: CASSLFQNNSPLHF
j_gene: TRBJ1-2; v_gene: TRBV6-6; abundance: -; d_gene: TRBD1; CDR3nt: TGTGCCAGCAGTTATTCGGGACAGCTCGTCGGCTACACCTTC; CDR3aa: CASSYSGQLVGYTF